What follows are 21 T cell receptor beta chains derived from one specimen sequenced in a study of response to subunit inactivated influenza vaccine. MiXCR, applied by TCRdb to the RT-PCR reads, yields one record per CDR3 protein. The sample lists about 520,000 distinct CDR3 sequences; 6.5% to 8% were seen once. The sequencing here drew on PBMCs from blood, taken around 25 months after vaccination. These receptors came from a man between 50 and 75 years old who received an inactivated influenza vaccine.

This chain connects TRBV7-2 to TRBJ2-1; 7 bases match TRBD2. V shed 3 bases and J 4 bases; nucleotides not matched to a gene: 3. The CDR3 length is 14 residues. CDR1 is SGHTA, CDR2 FQGNSA, per germline. The CDR3 here is CASSFRREYNEQFF. CDR3 in DNA: TGTGCCAGCAGCTTTCGGCGGGAGTACAATGAGCAGTTCTTC.

The chain recombines TRBV5-6 with TRBJ2-3; 11 bases line up with TRBD2. The V segment lost 1 base and the J segment 4 bases; nucleotides outside the gene matches: 17. Germline-derived CDR1 and CDR2 are SGHDT and YYEEEE. This CDR3 is built from 20 residues. CDR3 nucleotides: TGTGCCAGCAGCTTGTTGGTCCCCCTTAGCGGGAGGGCCCCTCCAGATACGCAGTATTTT. The encoded protein is CASSLLVPLSGRAPPDTQYF.

J is TRBJ1-1 and V is TRBV20-1, with unresolved D. V was shortened by 3 bases and J by 10 bases, with 21 bases between the two germline ends. CDR3 length: 14 residues. Germline lookup yields CDR1 DFQATT and CDR2 SNEGSKA (reference sequence). CDR3 sequence: CSARADTTNGRAFF. The CDR3 nucleotides read TGCAGTGCTAGGGCTGACACAACTAACGGGAGAGCTTTCTTT.

The chain recombines TRBV12-3 or TRBV12-4 with TRBJ1-2; unclear D gene. Deletions cut 6 bases from V and 5 bases from J, with 10 bases between. CDR3 size: 12 residues. CDR3 residues: CASRQPGYGYTF. The CDR3 coding sequence is TGTGCCAGCAGACAACCTGGGTATGGCTACACCTTC.

This rearrangement joins TRBV7-2 to TRBJ2-2; 7 bases are shared with TRBD2. This CDR3 spans 17 amino acids. With 4 bases clipped from V and 1 base from J, the junction kept 9 bases outside the gene matches. Per germline, CDR1 SGHTA and CDR2 FQGNSA. The CDR3 nucleotides read TGTGCCAGCAGCTCGGGGGGTGGGGCTCAGAACACCGGGGAGCTGTTTTTT. This translates into CASSSGGGAQNTGELFF. Based on the CDR3 plus reference TRBV7-2 and TRBJ2-2, the full variable domain is GAGVSQSPSNKVTEKGKDVELRCDPISGHTALYWYRQSLGQGLEFLIYFQGNSAPDKSGLPSDRFSAERTGGSVSTLTIQRTQQEDSAVYLCASSSGGGAQNTGELFFGEGSRLTVL.

The DNA of the CDR3 is TGTGCCAGCAGCCCACAGACAGGGGCTGAAGCTTTCTTT. Translation gives CASSPQTGAEAFF. The chain has TRBV7-3 and TRBJ1-1; 8 nucleotides line up with TRBD1. Trimming removed 5 bases from V and 6 bases from J; junction bases left unmatched: 5. The CDR3 runs 13 residues. The germline CDR1 and CDR2 sequences are SGHTA and FQGTGA.

This clonotype came up a few times. The chain is built from TRBV15 and TRBJ1-1; D perhaps matches TRBD1 (6 bases). The germline CDR1 and CDR2 sequences are LNHNV and YYDKDF (reference sequence). The CDR3 has 14 residues. Trimming took 7 bases from V and 4 from J, leaving 16 bases between them. The CDR3: CATKKQGGGTEAFF. CDR3 DNA sequence: TGTGCCACCAAAAAACAGGGTGGGGGCACTGAAGCTTTCTTT.

This clonotype was found many times. V usage is TRBV24-1 and J usage is TRBJ2-1; D not resolved. The CDR3 covers 13 residues. Trimming removed 9 bases from V and 0 bases from J, with 8 bases in between. CDR1 and CDR2 (germline): KGHDR, SFDVKD. For the CDR3, the DNA is TGTGCCACCTCGTGGAGCTCCTACAATGAGCAGTTCTTC. It yields the protein CATSWSSYNEQFF.

This clonotype was seen ten or more times. V gene TRBV18 combines with J gene TRBJ2-1, with TRBD1 as a possible D gene (6 bases). V lost 3 bases and J 9 bases, leaving 15 bases between the germline ends. Germline CDR1 is KGHSH and CDR2 is LQKENI. CDR3 length: 14 amino acids. This CDR3 reads CASSPSRTVIEQFF. Written as DNA, the CDR3 is TGTGCCAGCTCACCCTCCAGGACAGTTATTGAGCAGTTCTTC.

This clonotype was picked up a small number of times. V usage is TRBV6-5 and J usage is TRBJ2-1; the D gene is possibly TRBD1 (6 bases). Germline loops: CDR1 MNHEY, CDR2 SVGAGI. V shed 4 bases and J shed 10 bases, with 8 bases lying between them. The CDR3 extends over 11 amino acids. The CDR3: CASSSTGEQFF. In DNA, the CDR3 is TGTGCCAGCAGTTCGACAGGAGAGCAGTTCTTC.

This clonotype was seen a handful of times. The chain joins TRBV29-1 to TRBJ2-1, with 13 positions matching TRBD2. V lost 4 bases, J lost 4 bases, and 1 base stayed unmatched. This CDR3 contains 14 residues. Germline lookup yields CDR1 SQVTM and CDR2 ANQGSEA. CDR3 DNA: TGCAGCGTTGGACTAGCGGGAGGTTACAATGAGCAGTTCTTC. This encodes CSVGLAGGYNEQFF.

This clonotype was seen more than once but under ten times. This chain uses TRBV5-1 with TRBJ2-1; D not certain. This CDR3 has 15 residues. Looked up from germline, CDR1 is SGHRS and CDR2 is YFSETQ. The V end lost 1 base, the J end lost 5 bases, and 13 bases lay between the germline ends. CDR3 residues: CASSLTPGNNNEQFF. For the CDR3, the DNA is TGCGCCAGCAGCTTGACACCCGGAAACAACAATGAGCAGTTCTTC. The whole variable domain, filled in from reference TRBV5-1 and TRBJ2-1, reads KAGVTQTPRYLIKTRGQQVTLSCSPISGHRSVSWYQQTPGQGLQFLFEYFSETQRNKGNFPGRFSGRQFSNSRSEMNVSTLELGDSALYLCASSLTPGNNNEQFFGPGTRLTVL.

The rearrangement links TRBV28 to TRBJ2-7; TRBD1 aligns across 8 bases. After removal of 3 bases from V and 6 bases from J, the junction contained 7 bases not matched to a gene. The germline CDR1 and CDR2 sequences are MDHEN and SYDVKM. The CDR3 extends over 14 amino acids. The CDR3 sequence: CASSFSMTGVEQYF. The CDR3 DNA is TGTGCCAGCAGTTTCTCTATGACAGGGGTCGAGCAGTACTTC.

This clonotype came up many times. This chain links TRBV9 with TRBJ1-6; D gene ambiguous. This CDR3 is built from 14 residues. The V gene lost 4 bases and the J gene lost 10 bases, with 15 bases spanning the gap. Per the germline V gene, CDR1 is SGDLS and CDR2 is YYNGEE. For the CDR3, the DNA is TGTGCCAGCAGCATACACTACGTGGAGTCACCCCTCCACTTT. This encodes CASSIHYVESPLHF.

Many counts were recorded for this clonotype. The chain employs TRBV28 and TRBJ2-5; tentative D call: TRBD1 (6 bases). The CDR3 contains 14 residues. V was shortened by 3 bases and J by 1 base, with 9 bases between the two germline ends. The germline CDR1 and CDR2 sequences are MDHEN and SYDVKM. Written as DNA, the CDR3 is TGTGCCAGCAGTTTGGGGACATTCCAAGAGACCCAGTACTTC. Translating gives CASSLGTFQETQYF.

This clonotype was seen at least ten times. The chain recombines TRBV19 with TRBJ1-5, with TRBD1 matching 7 bases. Losses at the gene ends were 10 bases for V and 6 bases for J; bases not matched to a gene: 12. This CDR3 spans 14 amino acids. Germline V gene sequence: CDR1 LNHDA, CDR2 SQIVND (reference sequence). DNA for the CDR3: TGTGCCACGAAGGGGGCAGGGGAACTTCAGCCCCAGCATTTT. This encodes CATKGAGELQPQHF.

This clonotype was seen a handful of times. This sequence joins TRBV10-3 and TRBJ2-1, with 11 nucleotides matching TRBD2. Unmatched junction bases numbered 8, after V lost 9 bases and J lost 7 bases. The CDR3 runs 14 residues. CDR1 is ENHRY, CDR2 SYGVKD, per germline. This chain's CDR3 is CAISGTSGPNEQFF. The CDR3 region has the DNA TGTGCCATTTCCGGGACTAGCGGACCTAATGAGCAGTTCTTC.

This clonotype appeared many times. This chain joins TRBV5-1 and TRBJ1-1; tentative D call: TRBD1 (6 bases). Trimming stripped 4 bases from V and 0 bases from J, with 10 bases between. The CDR3 has 14 amino acids. In germline, CDR1 is SGHRS, CDR2 YFSETQ. DNA of the CDR3: TGCGCCAGCAGCATCGGGACACTGAACACTGAAGCTTTCTTT. It yields the protein CASSIGTLNTEAFF.

This clonotype was seen repeatedly, ten times or more. The chain recombines TRBV10-3 with TRBJ1-1; possible D gene TRBD1, 5 bases. The CDR3 extends over 14 amino acids. With 3 bases removed from V and 1 base from J, the gap between germline ends came to 9 bases. Germline V CDR1 and CDR2: ENHRY, SYGVKD. CDR3 loop: CAISERGGNTEAFF. CDR3 DNA sequence: TGTGCCATCAGTGAACGGGGGGGGAACACTGAAGCTTTCTTT.

The chain is built from TRBV12-3 or TRBV12-4 and TRBJ2-5, with 7 positions matching TRBD2. V was pared by 6 bases and J by 4 bases, with 11 bases of the junction left unmatched. This CDR3 is built from 15 residues. The CDR3 DNA reads as TGTGCCAGCAGGGAAGGACTAGTGGGGTCAGAGACCCAGTACTTC. Its protein product is CASREGLVGSETQYF.

This clonotype was counted a few times. The rearrangement joins TRBV28 to TRBJ1-1; tentative D call: TRBD1 (5 bases). CDR3 length: 14 amino acids. Germline lookup yields CDR1 MDHEN and CDR2 SYDVKM. V lost 6 bases, J lost 13 bases, and 24 bases lay in between. The chain's CDR3 is CASRSGTVPVEGFF. CDR3 DNA sequence: TGTGCCAGCAGGTCCGGGACGGTCCCGGTTGAGGGTTTCTTT.